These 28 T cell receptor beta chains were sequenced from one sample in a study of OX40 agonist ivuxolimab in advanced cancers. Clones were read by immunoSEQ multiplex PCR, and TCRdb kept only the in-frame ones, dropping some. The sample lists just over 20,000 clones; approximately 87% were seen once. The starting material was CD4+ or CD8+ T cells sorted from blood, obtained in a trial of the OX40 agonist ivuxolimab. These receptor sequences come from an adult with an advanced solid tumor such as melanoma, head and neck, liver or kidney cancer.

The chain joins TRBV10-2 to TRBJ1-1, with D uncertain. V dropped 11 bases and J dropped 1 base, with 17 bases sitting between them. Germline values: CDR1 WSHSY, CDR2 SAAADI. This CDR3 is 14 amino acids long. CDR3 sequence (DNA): TGCGCCGGCCCAGGTAAGGGTGGGAACACTGAAGCTTTCTTT. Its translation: CAGPGKGGNTEAFF.

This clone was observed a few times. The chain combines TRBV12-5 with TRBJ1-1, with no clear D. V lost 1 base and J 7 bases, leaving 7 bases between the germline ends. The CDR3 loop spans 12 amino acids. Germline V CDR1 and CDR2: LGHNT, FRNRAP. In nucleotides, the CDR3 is TGTGCTAGTGGTTTGGCCACAGTTGAAGCTTTCTTT. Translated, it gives CASGLATVEAFF.

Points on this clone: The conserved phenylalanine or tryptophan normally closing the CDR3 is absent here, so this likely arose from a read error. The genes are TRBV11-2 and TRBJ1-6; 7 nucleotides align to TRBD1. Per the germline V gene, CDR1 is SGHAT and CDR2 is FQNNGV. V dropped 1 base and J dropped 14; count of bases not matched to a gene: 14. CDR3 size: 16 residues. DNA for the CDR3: TGTGCCAGCAGCTTAGGGGTCGGGACAGCAGAAGACACCCTCCACCTT. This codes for CASSLGVGTAEDTLHL.

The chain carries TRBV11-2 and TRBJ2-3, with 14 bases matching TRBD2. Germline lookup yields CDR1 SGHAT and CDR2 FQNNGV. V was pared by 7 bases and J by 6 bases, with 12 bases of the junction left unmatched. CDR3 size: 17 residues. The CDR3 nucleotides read TGTGCCAGCACCCAGGGGAGGACTAGCGGGGGGCAGGATACGCAGTATTTT. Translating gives CASTQGRTSGGQDTQYF. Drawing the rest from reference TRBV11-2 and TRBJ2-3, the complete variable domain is EAGVAQSPRYKIIEKRQSVAFWCNPISGHATLYWYQQILGQGPKLLIQFQNNGVVDDSQLPKDRFSAERLKGVDSTLKIQPAKLEDSAVYLCASTQGRTSGGQDTQYFGPGTRLTVL.

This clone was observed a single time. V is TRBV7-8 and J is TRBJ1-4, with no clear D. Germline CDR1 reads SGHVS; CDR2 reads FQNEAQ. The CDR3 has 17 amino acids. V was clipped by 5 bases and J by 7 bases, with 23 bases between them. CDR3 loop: CASSQMDVTPGSEKLFF. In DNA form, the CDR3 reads TGTGCCAGCAGCCAGATGGACGTGACGCCAGGAAGTGAAAAACTGTTTTTT.

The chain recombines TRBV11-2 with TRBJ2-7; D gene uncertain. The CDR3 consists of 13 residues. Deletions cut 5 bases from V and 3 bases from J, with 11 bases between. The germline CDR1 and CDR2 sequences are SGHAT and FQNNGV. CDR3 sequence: CASSPGPGYEQYF. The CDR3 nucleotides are TGTGCCAGCAGCCCGGGCCCCGGCTACGAGCAGTACTTC.

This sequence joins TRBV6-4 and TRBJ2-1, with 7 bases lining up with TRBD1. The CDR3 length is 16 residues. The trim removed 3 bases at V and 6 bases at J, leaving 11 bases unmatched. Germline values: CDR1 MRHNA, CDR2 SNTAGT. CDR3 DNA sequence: TGTGCCAGCAGTGATGCCCCGACAGGGTTACCCAATGAGCAGTTCTTC. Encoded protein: CASSDAPTGLPNEQFF.

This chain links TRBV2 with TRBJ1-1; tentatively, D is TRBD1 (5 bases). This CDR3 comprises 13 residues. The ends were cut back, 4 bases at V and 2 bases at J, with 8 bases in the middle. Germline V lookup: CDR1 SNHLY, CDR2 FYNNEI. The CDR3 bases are TGTGCCAGCAGTGGGGGCGGAAACACTGAAGCTTTCTTT. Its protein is CASSGGGNTEAFF. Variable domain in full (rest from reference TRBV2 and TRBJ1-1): EPEVTQTPSHQVTQMGQEVILRCVPISNHLYFYWYRQILGQKVEFLVSFYNNEISEKSEIFDDQFSVERPDGSNFTLKIRSTKLEDSAMYFCASSGGGNTEAFFGQGTRLTVV.

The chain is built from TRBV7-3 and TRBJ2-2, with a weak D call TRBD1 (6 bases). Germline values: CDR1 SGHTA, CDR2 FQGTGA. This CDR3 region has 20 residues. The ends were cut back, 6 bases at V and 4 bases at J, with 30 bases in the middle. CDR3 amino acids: CASSGTGIYPGPSITGELFF. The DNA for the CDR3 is TGTGCCAGCAGTGGTACAGGGATATATCCAGGTCCCTCCATCACCGGGGAGCTGTTTTTT. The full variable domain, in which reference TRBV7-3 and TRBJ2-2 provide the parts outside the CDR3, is GAGVSQTPSNKVTEKGKYVELRCDPISGHTALYWYRQSLGQGPEFLIYFQGTGAADDSGLPNDRFFAVRPEGSVSTLKIQRTERGDSAVYLCASSGTGIYPGPSITGELFFGEGSRLTVL.

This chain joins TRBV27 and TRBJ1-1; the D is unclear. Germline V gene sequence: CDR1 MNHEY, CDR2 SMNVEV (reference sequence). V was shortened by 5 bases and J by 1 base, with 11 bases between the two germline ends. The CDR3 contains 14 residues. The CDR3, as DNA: TGTGCCAGCAGTGAAGGGAGTCCGAACACTGAAGCTTTCTTT. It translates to CASSEGSPNTEAFF.

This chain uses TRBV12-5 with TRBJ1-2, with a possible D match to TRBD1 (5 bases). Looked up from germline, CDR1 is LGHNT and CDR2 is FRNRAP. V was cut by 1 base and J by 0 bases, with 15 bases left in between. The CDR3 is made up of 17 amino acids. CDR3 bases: TGTGCTAGTGGTTTGGGATTCGAAGGGGTCTCTAACTATGGCTACACCTTC. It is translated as CASGLGFEGVSNYGYTF.

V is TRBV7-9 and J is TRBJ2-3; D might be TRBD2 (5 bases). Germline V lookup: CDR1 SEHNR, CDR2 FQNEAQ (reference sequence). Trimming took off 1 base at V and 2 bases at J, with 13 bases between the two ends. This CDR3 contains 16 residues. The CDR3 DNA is TGTGCCAGCAGCTTAGGGGAGCCGAATCCCACAGATACGCAGTATTTT. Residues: CASSLGEPNPTDTQYF.

The CDR3 region has the DNA TGTGCCAGCAGCGTATGGGACAGTAGCACAGATACGCAGTATTTT. Encoded protein: CASSVWDSSTDTQYF. This sequence joins TRBV9 and TRBJ2-3; TRBD1 aligns across 7 bases. With 1 base clipped from V and 0 bases from J, the junction kept 2 bases outside the gene matches. Germline-derived CDR1 and CDR2 are SGDLS and YYNGEE. The CDR3 has 15 residues.

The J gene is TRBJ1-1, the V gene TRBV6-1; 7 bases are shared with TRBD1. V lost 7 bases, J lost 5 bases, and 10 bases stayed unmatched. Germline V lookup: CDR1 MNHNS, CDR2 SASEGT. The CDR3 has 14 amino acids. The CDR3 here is CASTAYRGGTEAFF. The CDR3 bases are TGTGCCAGCACCGCGTACAGGGGAGGGACTGAAGCTTTCTTT.

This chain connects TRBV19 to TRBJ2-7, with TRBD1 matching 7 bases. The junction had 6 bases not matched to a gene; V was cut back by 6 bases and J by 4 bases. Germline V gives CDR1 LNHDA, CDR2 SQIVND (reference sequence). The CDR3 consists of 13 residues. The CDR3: CASSQGDGYEQYF. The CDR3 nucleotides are TGTGCCAGTAGCCAGGGGGACGGTTACGAGCAGTACTTC.

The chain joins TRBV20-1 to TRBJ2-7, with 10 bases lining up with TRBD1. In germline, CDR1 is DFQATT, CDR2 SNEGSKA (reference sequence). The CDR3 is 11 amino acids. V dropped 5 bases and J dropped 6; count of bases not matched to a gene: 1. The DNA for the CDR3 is TGCAGTGCTTGGACAGGGGGCGAGCAGTACTTC. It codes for CSAWTGGEQYF.

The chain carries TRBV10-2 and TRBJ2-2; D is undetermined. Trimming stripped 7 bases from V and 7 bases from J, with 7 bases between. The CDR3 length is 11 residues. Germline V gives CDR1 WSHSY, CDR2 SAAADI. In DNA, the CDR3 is TGCGCCAGCAAGGGCGGCGGGGAGCTGTTTTTT. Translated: CASKGGGELFF.

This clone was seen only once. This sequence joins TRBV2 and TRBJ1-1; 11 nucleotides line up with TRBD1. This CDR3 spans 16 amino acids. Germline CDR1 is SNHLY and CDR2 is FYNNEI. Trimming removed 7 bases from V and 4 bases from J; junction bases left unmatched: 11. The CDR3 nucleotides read TGTGCCAGCACCCTTCGGGACAGGGGGTCTGGCACTGAAGCTTTCTTT. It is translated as CASTLRDRGSGTEAFF.

The CDR3, as DNA: TGCGCCAGCAGCCCCCGAGGGGCCCTCACCCACGGCTACACCTTC. Translated: CASSPRGALTHGYTF. The chain employs TRBV4-3 and TRBJ1-2; D is possibly TRBD1 (5 bases). Germline V gene sequence: CDR1 LGHNA, CDR2 YSLEER. There are 15 residues in the CDR3. Trimming removed 4 bases at V and 8 bases at J, with 20 bases between.

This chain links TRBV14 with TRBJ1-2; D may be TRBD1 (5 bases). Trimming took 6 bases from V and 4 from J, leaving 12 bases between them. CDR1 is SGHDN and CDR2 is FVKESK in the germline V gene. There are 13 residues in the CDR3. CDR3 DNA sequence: TGTGCCAGCAGTTCCGGGACCCCCTATGGCTACACCTTC. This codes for CASSSGTPYGYTF.

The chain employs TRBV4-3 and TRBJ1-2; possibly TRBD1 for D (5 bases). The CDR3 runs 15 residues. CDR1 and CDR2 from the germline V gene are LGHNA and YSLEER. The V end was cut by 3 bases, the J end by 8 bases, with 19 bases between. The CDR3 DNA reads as TGCGCCAGCAGCCATGCCGGGACTGACCTATCCGGCTACACCTTC. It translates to CASSHAGTDLSGYTF.

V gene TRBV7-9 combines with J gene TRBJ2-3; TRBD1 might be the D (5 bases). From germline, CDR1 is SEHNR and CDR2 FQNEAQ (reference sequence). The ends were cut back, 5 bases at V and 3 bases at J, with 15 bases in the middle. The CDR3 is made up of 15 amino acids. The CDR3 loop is CASSPFPDRTDTQYF. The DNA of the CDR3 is TGTGCCAGCAGCCCCTTCCCCGACAGAACAGATACGCAGTATTTT.

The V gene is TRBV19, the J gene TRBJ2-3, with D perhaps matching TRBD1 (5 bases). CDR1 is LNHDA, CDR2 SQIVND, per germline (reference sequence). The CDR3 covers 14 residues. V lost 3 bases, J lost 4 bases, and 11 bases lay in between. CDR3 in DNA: TGTGCCAGTAGTATTGGGGCCGAGTCAGATACGCAGTATTTT. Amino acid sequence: CASSIGAESDTQYF.

The CDR3 here is CASSQGDEQFF. The CDR3 nucleotides read TGTGCCAGCAGCCAGGGGGATGAGCAGTTCTTC. The chain joins TRBV6-1 to TRBJ2-1; TRBD1 matches at 7 bases. From germline, CDR1 is MNHNS and CDR2 SASEGT. The CDR3 totals 11 residues. J lost 8 bases, V lost 6 bases, and 1 base had no gene match.

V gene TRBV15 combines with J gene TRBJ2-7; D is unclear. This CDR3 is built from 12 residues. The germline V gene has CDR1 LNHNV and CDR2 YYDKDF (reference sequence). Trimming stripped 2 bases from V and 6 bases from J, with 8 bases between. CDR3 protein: CATSRWTGEQYF. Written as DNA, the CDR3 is TGTGCCACCAGCAGATGGACGGGCGAGCAGTACTTC.

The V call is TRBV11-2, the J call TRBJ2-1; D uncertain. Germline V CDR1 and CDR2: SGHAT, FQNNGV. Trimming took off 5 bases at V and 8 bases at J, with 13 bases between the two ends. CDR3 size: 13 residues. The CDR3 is CASSTTRPYEQFF. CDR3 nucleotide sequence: TGTGCCAGCAGCACTACCCGTCCGTATGAGCAGTTCTTC.

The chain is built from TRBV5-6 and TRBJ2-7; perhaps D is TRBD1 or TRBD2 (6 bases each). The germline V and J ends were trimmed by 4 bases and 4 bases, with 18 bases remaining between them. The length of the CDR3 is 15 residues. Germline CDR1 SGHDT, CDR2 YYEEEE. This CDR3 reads CASSPEGQNLYEQYF. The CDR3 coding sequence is TGTGCCAGCAGCCCGGAGGGACAAAACCTTTACGAGCAGTACTTC.

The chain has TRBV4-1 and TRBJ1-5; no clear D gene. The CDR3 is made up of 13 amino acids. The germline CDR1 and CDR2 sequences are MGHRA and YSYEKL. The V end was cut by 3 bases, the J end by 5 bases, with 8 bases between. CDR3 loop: CASSHIQYQPQHF. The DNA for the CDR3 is TGCGCCAGCAGCCACATTCAATATCAGCCCCAGCATTTT.